One and the same sample provided the 19 T cell receptor beta chains below, sequenced in a study of control samples from healthy donors and cancer patients. Libraries were prepared by immunoSEQ multiplex PCR; TCRdb keeps only in-frame clonotypes and omits some of them. The data contain 260,000 or so clones, 82% of them singletons. The specimen sequenced was PBMCs. The source is a woman in her sixties or seventies with lung cancer.

This clone occurred many times. The chain links TRBV5-3 to TRBJ1-1, with D uncertain. TRBV5-3 is treated as an ORF (open reading frame) with a function not yet certain. CDR3 length: 15 amino acids. V was trimmed by 1 base and J by 4 bases, leaving 14 bases between them. CDR3 sequence reads: CARSLRAERCTEAFF. The CDR3 bases are TGTGCCAGAAGCTTGAGAGCCGAACGGTGCACTGAAGCTTTCTTT.

The table lists this clone with a count of one. CDR3: CATSSGRGAGTGELFF. The CDR3 nucleotides read TGTGCCACCAGCAGCGGGCGGGGGGCTGGCACCGGGGAGCTGTTTTTT. This chain joins TRBV15 and TRBJ2-2; 8 bases are a match to TRBD2. CDR1 and CDR2 from the germline V gene are LNHNV and YYDKDF (reference sequence). The V segment lost 3 bases and the J segment 4 bases; nucleotides outside the gene matches: 7. This CDR3 has 16 residues.

V and J are TRBV5-1 and TRBJ2-3, with 10 bases matching TRBD2. V trimming: 6 bases; J trimming: 1 base; junction bases outside the gene matches: 2. The V gene's germline CDR1 is SGHRS and CDR2 YFSETQ. The length of the CDR3 is 14 residues. The DNA for the CDR3 is TGCGCCAGCACTGGGACTAGCGGCACAGATACGCAGTATTTT. This encodes CASTGTSGTDTQYF.

The chain has TRBV7-2 and TRBJ2-1; 14 nucleotides match TRBD2. The germline V gene encodes CDR1 SGHTA and CDR2 FQGNSA. CDR3 length equals 19 residues. V trimming: 4 bases; J trimming: 0 bases; junction bases outside the gene matches: 8. The CDR3 loop reads CASSWTPGTSGGSYNEQFF. The CDR3 DNA is TGTGCCAGCAGCTGGACTCCCGGGACTAGCGGGGGCTCCTACAATGAGCAGTTCTTC.

The V call is TRBV11-2, the J call TRBJ2-5; 7 bases map to TRBD2. Per the germline V gene, CDR1 is SGHAT and CDR2 is FQNNGV. CDR3 length: 14 residues. V dropped 3 bases and J dropped 2; count of bases not matched to a gene: 3. The CDR3 DNA reads as TGTGCCAGCAGCTTTTACGGGAGGCAAGAGACCCAGTACTTC. This translates into CASSFYGRQETQYF. The full variable domain, rest sourced from reference TRBV11-2 and TRBJ2-5, is EAGVAQSPRYKIIEKRQSVAFWCNPISGHATLYWYQQILGQGPKLLIQFQNNGVVDDSQLPKDRFSAERLKGVDSTLKIQPAKLEDSAVYLCASSFYGRQETQYFGPGTRLLVL.

This chain links TRBV5-8 with TRBJ2-5, with 7 bases that match TRBD2. CDR1 SGHTS and CDR2 YDEGEE come from the germline V gene. The junction had 3 bases not matched to a gene; V was cut back by 5 bases and J by 5 bases. This CDR3 is built from 12 residues. The CDR3 DNA reads TGTGCCAGCAGAGGACTAGGCGAGACCCAGTACTTC. Translation: CASRGLGETQYF.

The chain recombines TRBV6-5 with TRBJ1-1; the D gene is possibly TRBD1 (5 bases). CDR3 length equals 14 residues. V lost 8 bases, J lost 3 bases, and 16 bases lay in between. Germline CDR1 MNHEY, CDR2 SVGAGI. CDR3 DNA: TGTGCCAGCGACCGCTACAGGTCCGACACTGAAGCTTTCTTT. As protein: CASDRYRSDTEAFF.

V is TRBV25-1 and J is TRBJ2-6, with unresolved D. The CDR3 runs 17 residues. Trimming took off 4 bases at V and 1 base at J, with 14 bases between the two ends. Germline CDR1 MGHDK, CDR2 SYGVNS. The CDR3 region is CASSALGSLSGANVLTF. Here the CDR3 DNA reads TGTGCCAGCAGTGCTCTCGGTTCATTGTCTGGGGCCAACGTCCTGACTTTC.

The genes are TRBV19 and TRBJ1-5; D gene ambiguous. This CDR3 region has 14 residues. The V and J ends lost 8 bases and 0 bases respectively, with 11 bases between them. Germline CDR1 is LNHDA and CDR2 is SQIVND (reference sequence). This CDR3 is CASWIGFSNQPQHF. The CDR3 DNA reads as TGTGCCAGTTGGATTGGATTTAGCAATCAGCCCCAGCATTTT. Using reference TRBV19 and TRBJ1-5 for the parts outside the CDR3, the full variable domain is DGGITQSPKYLFRKEGQNVTLSCEQNLNHDAMYWYRQDPGQGLRLIYYSQIVNDFQKGDIAEGYSVSREKKESFPLTVTSAQKNPTAFYLCASWIGFSNQPQHFGDGTRLSIL.

This chain links TRBV9 with TRBJ2-1; no firm D call. Trimming took 0 bases from V and 0 from J, leaving 10 bases between them. This CDR3 comprises 16 residues. Germline CDR1 SGDLS, CDR2 YYNGEE. CDR3 residues: CASSVGSGYSYNEQFF. The DNA of the CDR3 is TGTGCCAGCAGCGTAGGATCAGGCTACTCCTACAATGAGCAGTTCTTC.

This chain uses TRBV5-1 with TRBJ2-7; 10 bases are a match to TRBD1. Germline V lookup: CDR1 SGHRS, CDR2 YFSETQ. The CDR3 contains 15 residues. J was trimmed by 3 bases and V by 2 bases; bases with no gene match: 5. The CDR3 reads CASSFRQGANYEQYF. The CDR3 DNA reads TGCGCCAGCAGCTTTCGACAGGGGGCAAACTACGAGCAGTACTTC.

This sequence joins TRBV5-4 and TRBJ1-3, with a possible D match to TRBD1 (6 bases). V gave up 4 bases and J gave up 2 bases, with 13 bases separating them. This CDR3 has 15 residues. The germline V gene encodes CDR1 SGHNT and CDR2 YYREEE (reference sequence). CDR3 DNA: TGTGCCAGCAGCATCGGGGGCAGGGCTGGAAACACCATATATTTT. Residues: CASSIGGRAGNTIYF.

On this clone itself: The junction departs from the called germline gene at one end, perhaps through a read error. The chain carries TRBV5-1 and TRBJ2-1, with D uncertain. This CDR3 contains 13 residues. Germline values: CDR1 SGHRS, CDR2 YFSETQ. The CDR3 here is CASSLAGQTPFIF. In nucleotides, the CDR3 is TGCGCCAGCAGCTTGGCTGGGCAAACCCCTTTCATCTTC.

The chain has TRBV5-4 and TRBJ2-3, with 8 nucleotides matching TRBD1. Unmatched junction bases numbered 13, after V lost 2 bases and J lost 11 bases. Germline V gene lookup returns CDR1 SGHNT and CDR2 YYREEE (reference sequence). CDR3 length: 15 residues. In DNA form, the CDR3 reads TGTGCCAGCAGCTTAACCGGGACAGGTTATCGAGTGCAGTATTTT. This gives the protein CASSLTGTGYRVQYF.

The gene calls are TRBV10-3 and TRBJ2-3; TRBD2 matches at 13 bases. The length of the CDR3 is 18 residues. V lost 10 bases and J lost 0; bases outside the gene matches: 13. The germline V gene encodes CDR1 ENHRY and CDR2 SYGVKD. The DNA of the CDR3 is TGTGCCACACGACTAGCGGGGGGCGGCCCGACTAGCACAGATACGCAGTATTTT. It translates to CATRLAGGGPTSTDTQYF.

The rearrangement uses TRBV6-6 and TRBJ1-3, with D uncertain. The V end lost 6 bases, the J end lost 2 bases, and 17 bases lay between the germline ends. Germline V CDR1 and CDR2: MNHNY, SVGAGI (reference sequence). The CDR3 is 16 residues long. CDR3 coding DNA: TGTGCCAGCAGGCGTGTCTCGGGCACAGCTGGAAACACCATATATTTT. This gives the protein CASRRVSGTAGNTIYF.

The chain couples TRBV18 to TRBJ2-5, with D possibly matching TRBD1 (6 bases). V gave up 5 bases and J gave up 5 bases, with 12 bases separating them. The germline CDR1 and CDR2 sequences are KGHSH and LQKENI. This CDR3 is 13 amino acids long. The CDR3 region has the DNA TGTGCCAGCTCAGAGGACAGTGGGGAGACCCAGTACTTC. As protein: CASSEDSGETQYF. Combining the CDR3 with reference TRBV18 and TRBJ2-5 gives the whole variable domain NAGVMQNPRHLVRRRGQEARLRCSPMKGHSHVYWYRQLPEEGLKFMVYLQKENIIDESGMPKERFSAEFPKEGPSILRIQQVVRGDSAAYFCASSEDSGETQYFGPGTRLLVL.

The chain is built from TRBV6-5 and TRBJ2-3, with 10 bases aligning to TRBD1. This CDR3 comprises 15 residues. The trim removed 7 bases at V and 1 base at J, leaving 5 bases unmatched. Germline assignment: CDR1 MNHEY and CDR2 SVGAGI. The CDR3 reads CASIRQGAGTDTQYF. For the CDR3, the DNA is TGTGCCAGCATCAGACAGGGGGCTGGCACAGATACGCAGTATTTT.

The V call is TRBV10-1, the J call TRBJ1-4; tentatively, D is TRBD1 (5 bases). Germline V lookup: CDR1 WNHNN, CDR2 SYGVQD (reference sequence). The CDR3 has 18 residues. V was clipped by 4 bases and J by 4 bases, with 22 bases between them. CDR3 loop: CASSVFRDGTLDNEKLFF. CDR3 sequence (DNA): TGCGCCAGCAGTGTTTTCCGGGACGGAACCCTCGATAATGAAAAACTGTTTTTT.